These 30 T cell receptor beta chains were all obtained from the same sample, sequenced in a study of blood T cell repertoires in COVID-19. Produced via immunoSEQ multiplex PCR; TCRdb's table is partial and in-frame only. Of some 500,000 clones in the sample, 88% were seen once. Material for sequencing was PBMCs or T cells enriched from blood (not recorded which). These receptors were obtained from a middle-aged woman who had recovered from COVID-19.

The rearrangement joins TRBV14 to TRBJ2-7; possible D gene TRBD2, 6 bases. With 4 bases removed from V and 0 bases from J, the gap between germline ends came to 22 bases. CDR3 length equals 18 residues. The V gene's germline CDR1 is SGHDN and CDR2 FVKESK. The CDR3 DNA sequence: TGTGCCAGCAGCCGATACCCCTTCTTTGGGACTGCCTCCTACGAGCAGTACTTC. This translates into CASSRYPFFGTASYEQYF.

This sequence joins TRBV5-4 and TRBJ2-3; D is undetermined. Trimming shortened V by 4 bases and J by 2 bases, and 11 bases separated the two germline ends. CDR3 size: 14 residues. Germline assignment: CDR1 SGHNT and CDR2 YYREEE (reference sequence). This CDR3 is CASSLQSPTDTQYF. In DNA form, the CDR3 reads TGTGCCAGCAGCCTCCAGTCCCCCACAGATACGCAGTATTTT.

The gene calls are TRBV12-5 and TRBJ2-5, with D possibly matching TRBD2 (5 bases). CDR3 length: 14 amino acids. The V end lost 3 bases, the J end lost 5 bases, and 13 bases lay between the germline ends. The germline V gene encodes CDR1 LGHNT and CDR2 FRNRAP. DNA of the CDR3: TGTGCTAGTGGTTTAGGGAGTGGGTTGGAGACCCAGTACTTC. This encodes CASGLGSGLETQYF. The variable domain in full, completed from reference TRBV12-5 and TRBJ2-5, reads DARVTQTPRHKVTEMGQEVTMRCQPILGHNTVFWYRQTMMQGLELLAYFRNRAPLDDSGMPKDRFSAEMPDATLATLKIQPSEPRDSAVYFCASGLGSGLETQYFGPGTRLLVL.

The genes are TRBV5-1 and TRBJ2-3; TRBD2 aligns across 12 bases. Losses at the gene ends were 3 bases for V and 1 base for J; bases not matched to a gene: 15. Germline loops: CDR1 SGHRS, CDR2 YFSETQ. The length of the CDR3 is 20 residues. CDR3 sequence (DNA): TGCGCCAGCAGCTCACATCCGGCTAGCGGGAGGGGGGCCCGCACAGATACGCAGTATTTT. Translating gives CASSSHPASGRGARTDTQYF.

The CDR3 is CAWTPRTGGNEKLFF. The CDR3 bases are TGTGCCTGGACCCCCAGGACAGGGGGGAATGAAAAACTGTTTTTT. The V gene is TRBV30, the J gene TRBJ1-4, with TRBD1 matching over 10 bases. From germline, CDR1 is GTSNPN and CDR2 SVGIG (reference sequence). After removal of 4 bases from V and 5 bases from J, the junction contained 7 bases not matched to a gene. This CDR3 is built from 15 residues. Full variable domain (rest looked up from reference TRBV30 and TRBJ1-4): SQTIHQWPATLVQPVGSPLSLECTVEGTSNPNLYWYRQAAGRGLQLLFYSVGIGQISSEVPQNLSASRPQDRQFILSSKKLLLSDSGFYLCAWTPRTGGNEKLFFGSGTQLSVL.

The V gene is TRBV4-1, the J gene TRBJ2-5, with TRBD2 matching 7 bases. Germline CDR1 reads MGHRA; CDR2 reads YSYEKL. The junction had 11 bases not matched to a gene; V was cut back by 5 bases and J by 5 bases. This CDR3 has 15 residues. The CDR3 region is CASSGRTGGGETQYF. CDR3 DNA sequence: TGCGCCAGCAGCGGACGTACGGGGGGAGGGGAGACCCAGTACTTC.

The chain recombines TRBV7-9 with TRBJ2-7; 8 nucleotides agree with TRBD1. The CDR3 has 17 residues. The V and J ends lost 1 base and 5 bases, in that order; junction bases with no gene match: 13. CDR1 is SEHNR, CDR2 FQNEAQ, per germline (reference sequence). In DNA, the CDR3 is TGTGCCAGCAGCTTAGTGGGAGGCCGGACAGGGCCCCACGAGCAGTACTTC. Translated: CASSLVGGRTGPHEQYF. Full variable domain (rest looked up from reference TRBV7-9 and TRBJ2-7): DTGVSQNPRHKITKRGQNVTFRCDPISEHNRLYWYRQTLGQGPEFLTYFQNEAQLEKSRLLSDRFSAERPKGSFSTLEIQRTEQGDSAMYLCASSLVGGRTGPHEQYFGPGTRLTVT.

The rearrangement joins TRBV29-1 to TRBJ1-3; 10 nucleotides align to TRBD1. Losses at the gene ends were 0 bases for V and 3 bases for J; bases not matched to a gene: 8. The CDR3 sequence is 17 residues long. Looked up from germline, CDR1 is SQVTM and CDR2 is ANQGSEA. CDR3 in amino acids: CSVEEGRDRGLGNTIYF. The CDR3, as DNA: TGCAGCGTTGAAGAGGGTCGCGACAGGGGGCTTGGAAACACCATATATTTT.

V gene TRBV11-2 combines with J gene TRBJ1-2, with 8 bases identical to TRBD1. Germline loops: CDR1 SGHAT, CDR2 FQNNGV. The junction had 5 bases not matched to a gene; V was cut back by 2 bases and J by 3 bases. This CDR3 has 15 amino acids. The CDR3 spells CASSLRAGGYYGYTF. The CDR3, as DNA: TGTGCCAGCAGCTTACGGGCAGGGGGCTACTATGGCTACACCTTC.

The CDR3 region is CASSSLPSSYNEQFF. For the CDR3, the DNA is TGCGCCAGCAGCTCTTTACCCAGCTCCTACAATGAGCAGTTCTTC. The chain recombines TRBV5-1 with TRBJ2-1, with D uncertain. Trimming pared 3 bases from V and 0 bases from J, leaving 10 bases between. CDR3 length: 15 residues. Germline CDR1 reads SGHRS; CDR2 reads YFSETQ.

This rearrangement joins TRBV6-6 to TRBJ2-2; 9 positions agree with TRBD1. The trim removed 6 bases at V and 5 bases at J, leaving 7 bases unmatched. The CDR3 has 15 residues. Germline V gives CDR1 MNHNY, CDR2 SVGAGI (reference sequence). The CDR3 DNA follows: TGTGCCAGCAGACCGGGACAGGGACGAACCGGGGAGCTGTTTTTT. Translated: CASRPGQGRTGELFF.

The rearrangement uses TRBV19 and TRBJ2-3, with 16 nucleotides matching TRBD2. This CDR3 has 19 amino acids. The junction had 10 bases not matched to a gene; V was cut back by 5 bases and J by 2 bases. Germline CDR1 and CDR2: LNHDA and SQIVND (reference sequence). CDR3 nucleotides: TGTGCCAGTAGTGTGAAACATGGGACTAGCGGGAGGGCCACAGATACGCAGTATTTT. Translated, it gives CASSVKHGTSGRATDTQYF.

The chain joins TRBV5-6 to TRBJ2-5; D may be TRBD2 (6 bases). The CDR3 contains 14 residues. Trimming stripped 4 bases from V and 2 bases from J, with 12 bases between. Looked up from germline, CDR1 is SGHDT and CDR2 is YYEEEE. CDR3 loop: CASSTGTAQETQYF. The CDR3 bases are TGTGCCAGCAGCACCGGGACTGCACAAGAGACCCAGTACTTC.

In its sample, this clone was seen a few times. The chain recombines TRBV11-2 with TRBJ1-2, with unresolved D. Trimming removed 5 bases at V and 2 bases at J, with 12 bases between. The CDR3 is made up of 14 amino acids. From germline, CDR1 is SGHAT and CDR2 FQNNGV. The CDR3 DNA follows: TGTGCCAGCAGCCCCCTCGGAGGGAACTATGGCTACACCTTC. Translated, it gives CASSPLGGNYGYTF.

The chain uses TRBV5-1 and TRBJ2-5; D possibly corresponds to TRBD2 (5 bases). V lost 1 base and J lost 7, with 17 bases in between. The CDR3 runs 15 residues. Looked up from germline, CDR1 is SGHRS and CDR2 is YFSETQ. This chain's CDR3 is CASSLRLQAGGTQYF. As DNA, the CDR3 is TGCGCCAGCAGCTTGAGACTCCAGGCGGGCGGGACCCAGTACTTC. The variable domain in full, with the rest retrieved from reference TRBV5-1 and TRBJ2-5, is KAGVTQTPRYLIKTRGQQVTLSCSPISGHRSVSWYQQTPGQGLQFLFEYFSETQRNKGNFPGRFSGRQFSNSRSEMNVSTLELGDSALYLCASSLRLQAGGTQYFGPGTRLLVL.

The gene calls are TRBV27 and TRBJ1-2; D unresolved. V lost 3 bases to trimming and J lost 4 bases, with 9 bases between them. Germline V CDR1 and CDR2: MNHEY, SMNVEV (reference sequence). This CDR3 spans 13 amino acids. CDR3 bases: TGTGCCAGCAGTTTGGCGGTTGGCTATGGCTACACCTTC. Translated: CASSLAVGYGYTF.

The chain recombines TRBV29-1 with TRBJ2-3, with 9 positions matching TRBD2. The ends lost 3 bases at V and 2 bases at J; junction bases unmatched: 6. The germline V gene encodes CDR1 SQVTM and CDR2 ANQGSEA. There are 15 residues in the CDR3. In DNA form, the CDR3 reads TGCAGCGTTGAGGGTAGCGGGAGTTTCACAGATACGCAGTATTTT. Amino acids: CSVEGSGSFTDTQYF.

V is TRBV19 and J is TRBJ2-3; TRBD2 agrees at 13 bases. With 5 bases clipped from V and 15 bases from J, the junction kept 17 bases outside the gene matches. Germline values: CDR1 LNHDA, CDR2 SQIVND (reference sequence). The CDR3 sequence is 16 residues long. The CDR3: CASSHKTSGRTFPDYF. The CDR3 nucleotides are TGTGCCAGTAGTCACAAGACTAGCGGGAGGACATTCCCCGATTATTTT.

The genes are TRBV3-1 (or the pseudogene TRBV3-2) and TRBJ2-2; 9 nucleotides line up with TRBD1. J gave up 2 bases and V 4 bases, and 14 bases lay outside the gene matches. The CDR3 has 19 residues. Germline CDR1 is LGHDT and CDR2 is YNNKEL (reference sequence). CDR3 in DNA: TGTGCCAGCAGCCGGGTCCGGGACAGGGCCCACTTTAACACCGGGGAGCTGTTTTTT. It is translated as CASSRVRDRAHFNTGELFF.

This chain connects TRBV19 to TRBJ2-7; 9 bases fit TRBD1. Trimming cost V 7 bases and J 0 bases; bases outside gene matches: 10. CDR3 size: 16 residues. Germline values: CDR1 LNHDA, CDR2 SQIVND (reference sequence). The CDR3 loop is CASTVMDRGSSYEQYF. CDR3 bases: TGTGCCAGTACCGTTATGGACAGGGGATCCTCCTACGAGCAGTACTTC.

This clone has a single count. V and J are TRBV9 and TRBJ2-3; D is perhaps TRBD2 (6 bases). Germline CDR1 SGDLS, CDR2 YYNGEE. V was cut by 0 bases and J by 0 bases, with 11 bases left in between. This CDR3 region has 16 residues. The CDR3 region is CASSVAPGESTDTQYF. As DNA, the CDR3 is TGTGCCAGCAGCGTAGCCCCGGGAGAGAGCACAGATACGCAGTATTTT.

This rearrangement joins TRBV6-5 to TRBJ1-3; the match to TRBD1 covers 7 bases. This CDR3 contains 15 residues. With V trimmed by 6 bases and J by 8 bases, 13 bases remained unmatched. Germline CDR1 is MNHEY and CDR2 is SVGAGI. The DNA for the CDR3 is TGTGCCAGCAGACCGGAACCGGGACAGACGCACACCATATATTTT. This translates into CASRPEPGQTHTIYF.

V and J are TRBV10-1 and TRBJ2-1, with 7 bases identical to TRBD2. The germline V gene has CDR1 WNHNN and CDR2 SYGVQD (reference sequence). V dropped 5 bases and J dropped 6; count of bases not matched to a gene: 7. The CDR3 covers 14 residues. This chain's CDR3 is CASSKAGRSNEQFF. The CDR3 DNA reads TGCGCCAGCAGTAAAGCGGGACGGAGCAATGAGCAGTTCTTC.

This chain links TRBV30 with TRBJ1-1; no clear D gene. V was clipped by 4 bases and J by 4 bases, with 16 bases between them. The CDR3 loop spans 14 amino acids. Germline CDR1 is GTSNPN and CDR2 is SVGIG (reference sequence). CDR3 protein: CAWTSLWEATEAFF. Here the CDR3 DNA reads TGTGCCTGGACTTCACTCTGGGAGGCCACTGAAGCTTTCTTT.

About this clone itself: A read error may account for a junction end that differs from germline. This rearrangement joins TRBV7-7 to TRBJ1-5, with D possibly being TRBD1 (5 bases). The CDR3 contains 16 residues. Per germline, CDR1 SSHAT and CDR2 FNYEAQ (reference sequence). CDR3 protein: CASSPEQGGQNQPQHF. The CDR3 region has the DNA TGTGCTAGCAGCCCCGAGCAGGGTGGGCAAAATCAGCCCCAGCATTTT.

V and J are TRBV19 and TRBJ1-6; D gene uncertain. Trimming pared 5 bases from V and 8 bases from J, leaving 7 bases between. The CDR3 spans 12 residues. The V gene's germline CDR1 is LNHDA and CDR2 SQIVND (reference sequence). This CDR3 is CASSLAYSPLHF. Here the CDR3 DNA reads TGTGCCAGTAGTCTGGCATATTCACCCCTCCACTTT. The variable domain in full, completed from reference TRBV19 and TRBJ1-6, reads DGGITQSPKYLFRKEGQNVTLSCEQNLNHDAMYWYRQDPGQGLRLIYYSQIVNDFQKGDIAEGYSVSREKKESFPLTVTSAQKNPTAFYLCASSLAYSPLHFGNGTRLTVT.

This clone was recorded only once. This chain uses TRBV2 with TRBJ1-4, with a tentative D call TRBD1 (6 bases). The CDR3 has 11 amino acids. Per the germline V gene, CDR1 is SNHLY and CDR2 is FYNNEI. Trimming removed 4 bases from V and 13 bases from J, with 10 bases in between. The CDR3 protein is CASSVDRLLFF. As DNA, the CDR3 is TGTGCCAGCAGTGTGGACAGATTACTGTTTTTT.

This chain connects TRBV11-1 to TRBJ1-1; D remains unclear. Trimming shortened V by 5 bases and J by 3 bases, and 10 bases separated the two germline ends. The CDR3 extends over 13 amino acids. CDR1 and CDR2 (germline): SGHAT, FQDESV (reference sequence). The CDR3 sequence: CASSPQEDTEAFF. DNA for the CDR3: TGTGCCAGCAGCCCTCAAGAGGACACTGAAGCTTTCTTT.

V usage is TRBV3-1 (or the pseudogene TRBV3-2) and J usage is TRBJ1-2; D not resolved. Germline CDR1 LGHDT, CDR2 YNNKEL (reference sequence). V dropped 4 bases and J dropped 8 bases, with 20 bases sitting between them. The length of the CDR3 is 15 residues. This chain's CDR3 is CASSPRERAGVGYTF. The CDR3 DNA reads TGTGCCAGCAGCCCTCGGGAGAGGGCCGGAGTCGGCTACACCTTC.

The chain has TRBV4-3 and TRBJ2-7; 8 bases agree with TRBD2. V gave up 0 bases and J gave up 2 bases; unmatched junction bases: 15. This CDR3 has 19 residues. Germline V CDR1 and CDR2: LGHNA, YSLEER. The CDR3 sequence is CASSQDAISGAPGPYEQYF. For the CDR3, the DNA is TGCGCCAGCAGCCAAGATGCGATTAGCGGGGCTCCGGGGCCCTACGAGCAGTACTTC.